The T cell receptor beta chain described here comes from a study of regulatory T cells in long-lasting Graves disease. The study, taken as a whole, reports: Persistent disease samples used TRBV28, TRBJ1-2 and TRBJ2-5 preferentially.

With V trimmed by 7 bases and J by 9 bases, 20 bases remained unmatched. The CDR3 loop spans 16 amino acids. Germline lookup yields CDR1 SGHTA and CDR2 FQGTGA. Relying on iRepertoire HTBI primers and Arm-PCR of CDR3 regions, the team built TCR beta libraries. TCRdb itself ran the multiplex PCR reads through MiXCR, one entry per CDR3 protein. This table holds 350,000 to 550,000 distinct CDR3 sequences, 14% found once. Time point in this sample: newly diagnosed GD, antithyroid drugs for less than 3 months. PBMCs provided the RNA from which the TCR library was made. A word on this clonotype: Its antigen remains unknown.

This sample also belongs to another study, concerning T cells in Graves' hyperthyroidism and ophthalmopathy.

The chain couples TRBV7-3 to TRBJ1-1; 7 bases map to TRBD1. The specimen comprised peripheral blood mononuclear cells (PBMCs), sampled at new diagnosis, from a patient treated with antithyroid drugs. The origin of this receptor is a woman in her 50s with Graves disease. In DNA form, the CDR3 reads TGTGCCAGCAACCGATCTAAGACAGGGATGAACCGGAAAGCTTTCTTT. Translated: CASNRSKTGMNRKAFF.